This T cell receptor beta chain emerged from a study of radiation and T cells in renal cell carcinoma. This clone occurred a few times. Its antigen is undetermined. Study results and limitations: Baseline intratumoral clonotype presence is unknown without pretreatment biopsies.

Indicated time point: blood 2 weeks post-SBRT. Treatment defined: 15 Gy SBRT to primary tumor, nephrectomy 4 weeks later. After SBRT, blood was collected at 2 and 4 weeks, plus baseline. V was cut by 1 base and J by 5 bases, with 12 bases left in between. Per the germline V gene, CDR1 is LGHNA and CDR2 is YNFKEQ. The CDR3 totals 14 residues. Measured with immunoSEQ multiplex PCR; TCRdb has only the in-frame clones, and not every one. The sample shows some 50,000 clones, 80% of them seen only once. This specimen consisted of blood, obtained from a patient whose treatment included radiotherapy and nephrectomy. The TCR originated in a woman in her 70s with renal cell carcinoma. J is TRBJ2-7 and V is TRBV4-2; D is ambiguous. CDR3 sequence (DNA): TGTGCCAGCAGCCAAGCGGGCCAAACCAACGAGCAGTACTTC. Translation: CASSQAGQTNEQYF.